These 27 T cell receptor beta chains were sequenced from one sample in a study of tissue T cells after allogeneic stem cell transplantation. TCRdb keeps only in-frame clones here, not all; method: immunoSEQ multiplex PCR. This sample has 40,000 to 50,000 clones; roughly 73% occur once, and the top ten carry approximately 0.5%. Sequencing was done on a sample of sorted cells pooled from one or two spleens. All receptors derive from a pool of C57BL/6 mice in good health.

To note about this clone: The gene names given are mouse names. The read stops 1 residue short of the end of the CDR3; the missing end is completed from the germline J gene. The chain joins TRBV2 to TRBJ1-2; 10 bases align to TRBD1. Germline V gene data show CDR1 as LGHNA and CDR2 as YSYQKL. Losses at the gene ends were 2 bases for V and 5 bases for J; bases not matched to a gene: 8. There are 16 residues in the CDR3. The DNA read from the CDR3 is TGTGCCAGCAGCCAAAAGGGACAGGGGAAGAGGTCCGACTACACC. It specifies CASSQKGQGKRSDYT. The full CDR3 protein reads CASSQKGQGKRSDYTF. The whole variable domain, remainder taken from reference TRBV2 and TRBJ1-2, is DPKIIQKPKYLVAVTGSEKILICEQYLGHNAMYWYRQSAKKPLEFMFSYSYQKLMDNQTASSRFQPQSSKKNHLDLQITALKPDDSATYFCASSQKGQGKRSDYTFGSGTRLLVI.

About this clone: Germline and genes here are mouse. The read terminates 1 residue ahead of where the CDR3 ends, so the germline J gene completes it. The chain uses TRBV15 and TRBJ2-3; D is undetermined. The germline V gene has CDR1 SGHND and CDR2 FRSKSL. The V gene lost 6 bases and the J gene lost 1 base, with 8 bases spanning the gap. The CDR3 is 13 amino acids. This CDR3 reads CASRGGGAETLYF. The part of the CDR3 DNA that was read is TGTGCCAGCAGGGGCGGTGGTGCAGAAACGCTGTAT.

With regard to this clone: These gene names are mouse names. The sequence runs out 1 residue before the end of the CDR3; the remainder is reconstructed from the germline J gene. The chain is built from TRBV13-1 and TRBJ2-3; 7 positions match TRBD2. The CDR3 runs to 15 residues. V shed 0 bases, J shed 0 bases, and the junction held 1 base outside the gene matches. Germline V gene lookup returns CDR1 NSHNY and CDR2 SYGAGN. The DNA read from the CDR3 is TGTGCCAGCAGTGATGTGGGGGGAAGTGCAGAAACGCTGTAT. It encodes CASSDVGGSAETLY. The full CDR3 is CASSDVGGSAETLYF.

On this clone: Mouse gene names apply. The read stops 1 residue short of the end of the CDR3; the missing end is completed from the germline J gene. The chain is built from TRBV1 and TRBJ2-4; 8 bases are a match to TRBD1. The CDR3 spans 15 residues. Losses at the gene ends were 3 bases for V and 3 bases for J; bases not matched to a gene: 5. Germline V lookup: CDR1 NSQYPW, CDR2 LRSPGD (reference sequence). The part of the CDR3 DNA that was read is TGCACCTGCAGTGCGGGACAGGCCTACCAAAACACCTTGTAC. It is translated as CTCSAGQAYQNTLY. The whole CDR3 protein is CTCSAGQAYQNTLYF.

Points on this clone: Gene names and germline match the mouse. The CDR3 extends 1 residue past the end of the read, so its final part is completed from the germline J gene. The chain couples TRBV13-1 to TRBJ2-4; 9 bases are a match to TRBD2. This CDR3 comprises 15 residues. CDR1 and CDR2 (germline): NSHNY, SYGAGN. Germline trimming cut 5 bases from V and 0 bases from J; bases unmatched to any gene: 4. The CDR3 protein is CASRETGGSQNTLYF. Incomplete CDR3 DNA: TGTGCCAGCAGGGAGACTGGGGGCAGTCAAAACACCTTGTAC.

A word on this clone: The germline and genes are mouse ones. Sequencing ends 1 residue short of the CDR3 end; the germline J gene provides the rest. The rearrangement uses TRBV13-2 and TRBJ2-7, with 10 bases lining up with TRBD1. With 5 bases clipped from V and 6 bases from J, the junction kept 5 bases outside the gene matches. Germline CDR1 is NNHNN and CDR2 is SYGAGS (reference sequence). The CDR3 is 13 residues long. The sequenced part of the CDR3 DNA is TGTGCCAGCGGGGGGACAGGGGTGGGTGAACAGTAC. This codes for CASGGTGVGEQY. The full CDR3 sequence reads CASGGTGVGEQYF.

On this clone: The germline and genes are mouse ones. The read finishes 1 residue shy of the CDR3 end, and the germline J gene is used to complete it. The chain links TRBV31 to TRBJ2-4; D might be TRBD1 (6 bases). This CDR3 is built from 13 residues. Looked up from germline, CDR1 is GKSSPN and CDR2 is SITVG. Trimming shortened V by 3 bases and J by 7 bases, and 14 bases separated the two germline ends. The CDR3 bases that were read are TGTGCCTGGAGCCCACGGACAGTGCACACCTTGTAC. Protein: CAWSPRTVHTLY. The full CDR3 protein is CAWSPRTVHTLYF.

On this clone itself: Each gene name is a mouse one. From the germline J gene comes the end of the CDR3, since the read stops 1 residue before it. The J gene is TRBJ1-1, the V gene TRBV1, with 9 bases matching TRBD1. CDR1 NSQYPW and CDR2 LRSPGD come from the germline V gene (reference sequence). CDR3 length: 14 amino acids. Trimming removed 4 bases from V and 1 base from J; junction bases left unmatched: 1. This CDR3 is CTCSGGQGNTEVFF. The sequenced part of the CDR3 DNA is TGCACCTGCAGTGGGGGACAGGGGAACACAGAAGTCTTC.

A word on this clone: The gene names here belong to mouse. CDR3 sequence: CASGETGGKRDTLYF. CDR3 DNA, as far as it was read: TGTGCCAGCGGTGAGACTGGGGGGAAGAGGGACACCTTGTAC. The chain has TRBV13-2 and TRBJ2-4, with TRBD2 identical over 10 bases. Read coverage stops 1 residue before the CDR3 terminus; the germline J gene supplies the remainder. This CDR3 has 15 residues. The V gene end was trimmed by 2 bases and the J gene end by 7 bases; junction bases not matched to a gene: 7. The germline CDR1 and CDR2 sequences are NNHNN and SYGAGS (reference sequence).

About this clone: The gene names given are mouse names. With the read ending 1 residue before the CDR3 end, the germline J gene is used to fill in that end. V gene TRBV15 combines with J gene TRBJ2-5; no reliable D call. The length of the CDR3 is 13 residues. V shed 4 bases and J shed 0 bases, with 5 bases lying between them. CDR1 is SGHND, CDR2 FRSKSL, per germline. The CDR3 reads CASSSGNQDTQYF. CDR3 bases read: TGTGCCAGCAGTTCGGGTAACCAAGACACCCAGTAC.

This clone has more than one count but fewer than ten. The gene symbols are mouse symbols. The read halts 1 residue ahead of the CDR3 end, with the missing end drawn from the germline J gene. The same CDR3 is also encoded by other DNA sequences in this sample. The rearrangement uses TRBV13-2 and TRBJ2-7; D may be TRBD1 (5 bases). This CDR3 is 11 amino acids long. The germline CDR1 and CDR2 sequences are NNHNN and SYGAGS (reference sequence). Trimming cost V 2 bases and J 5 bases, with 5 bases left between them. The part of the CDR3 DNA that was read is TGTGCCAGCGGTGACAGGGATGAACAGTAC. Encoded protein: CASGDRDEQY. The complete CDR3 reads CASGDRDEQYF.

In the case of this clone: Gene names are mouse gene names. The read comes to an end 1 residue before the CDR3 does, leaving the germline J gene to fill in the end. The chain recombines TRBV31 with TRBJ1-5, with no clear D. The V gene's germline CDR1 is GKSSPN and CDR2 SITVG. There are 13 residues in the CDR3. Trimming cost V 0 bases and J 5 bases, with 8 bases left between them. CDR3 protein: CAWSLGQHQAPLF. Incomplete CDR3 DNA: TGTGCCTGGAGTCTCGGGCAACACCAGGCTCCGCTT.

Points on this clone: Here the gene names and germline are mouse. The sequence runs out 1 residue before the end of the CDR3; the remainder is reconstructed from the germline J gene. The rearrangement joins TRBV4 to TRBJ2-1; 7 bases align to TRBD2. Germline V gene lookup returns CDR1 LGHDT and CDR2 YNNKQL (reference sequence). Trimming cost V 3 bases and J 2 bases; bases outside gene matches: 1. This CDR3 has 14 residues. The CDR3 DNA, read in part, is TGTGCCAGCAGCTATGGGGGGTACTATGCTGAGCAGTTC. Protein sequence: CASSYGGYYAEQF. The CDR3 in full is CASSYGGYYAEQFF.

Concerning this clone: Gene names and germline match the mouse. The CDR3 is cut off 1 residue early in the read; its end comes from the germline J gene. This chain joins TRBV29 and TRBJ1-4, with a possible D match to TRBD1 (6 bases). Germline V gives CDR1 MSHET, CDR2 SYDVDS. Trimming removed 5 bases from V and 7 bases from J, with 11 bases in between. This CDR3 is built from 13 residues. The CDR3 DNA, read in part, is TGTGCTAGCAGTCACAGGGTAGGCGAAAGATTATTT. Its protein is CASSHRVGERLF. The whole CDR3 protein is CASSHRVGERLFF.

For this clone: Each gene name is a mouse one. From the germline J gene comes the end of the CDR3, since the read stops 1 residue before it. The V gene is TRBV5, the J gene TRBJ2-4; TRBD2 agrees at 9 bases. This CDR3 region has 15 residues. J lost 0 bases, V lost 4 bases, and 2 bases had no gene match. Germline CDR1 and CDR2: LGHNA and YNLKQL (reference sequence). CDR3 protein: CASSPLGGSQNTLYF. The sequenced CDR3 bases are TGTGCCAGCAGCCCACTGGGGGGTAGTCAAAACACCTTGTAC.

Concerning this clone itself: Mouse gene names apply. The CDR3 DNA, read in part, is TGTGCCAGCAGCCGACAGGGGGTAGAACAGTAC. It is translated as CASSRQGVEQY. The whole CDR3 sequence reads CASSRQGVEQYF. The chain joins TRBV3 to TRBJ2-7; 9 bases are shared with TRBD1. The CDR3 end lies 1 residue beyond the end of the read and is filled in from the germline J gene. Germline CDR1 is SNHLY and CDR2 is FYNGKV (reference sequence). CDR3 length equals 12 residues. J was trimmed by 7 bases and V by 5 bases; bases with no gene match: 3.

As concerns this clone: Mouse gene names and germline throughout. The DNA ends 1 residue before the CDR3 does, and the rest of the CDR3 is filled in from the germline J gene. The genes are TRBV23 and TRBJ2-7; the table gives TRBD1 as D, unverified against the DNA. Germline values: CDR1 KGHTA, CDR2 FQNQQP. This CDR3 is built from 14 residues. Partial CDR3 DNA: TGCTCCAGCAGTCAATTCAGGGGGAGGGATGAACAGTAC. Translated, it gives CSSSQFRGRDEQY. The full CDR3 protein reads CSSSQFRGRDEQYF.

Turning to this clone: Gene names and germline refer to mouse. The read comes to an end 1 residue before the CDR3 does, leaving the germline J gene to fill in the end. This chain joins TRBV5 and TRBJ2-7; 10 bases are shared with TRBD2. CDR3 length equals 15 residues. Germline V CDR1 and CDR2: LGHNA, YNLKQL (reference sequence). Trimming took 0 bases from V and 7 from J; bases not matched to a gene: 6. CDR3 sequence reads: CASSQDLLGGGEQYF. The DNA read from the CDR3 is TGTGCCAGCAGCCAAGATTTACTGGGGGGGGGAGAACAGTAC.

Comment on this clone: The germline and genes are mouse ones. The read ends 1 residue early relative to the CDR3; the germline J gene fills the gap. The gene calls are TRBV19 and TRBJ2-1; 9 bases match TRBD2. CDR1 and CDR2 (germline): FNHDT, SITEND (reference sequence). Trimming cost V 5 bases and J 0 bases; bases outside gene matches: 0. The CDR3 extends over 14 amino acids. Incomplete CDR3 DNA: TGTGCCAGCAGGACTGGGGGTAACTATGCTGAGCAGTTC. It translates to CASRTGGNYAEQF. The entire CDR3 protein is CASRTGGNYAEQFF.

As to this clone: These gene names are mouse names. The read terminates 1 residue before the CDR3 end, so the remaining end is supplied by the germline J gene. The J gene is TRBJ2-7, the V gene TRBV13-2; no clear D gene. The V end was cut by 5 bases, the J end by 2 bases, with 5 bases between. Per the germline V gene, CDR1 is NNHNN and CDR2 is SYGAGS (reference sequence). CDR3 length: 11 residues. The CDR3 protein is CASGDTYEQYF. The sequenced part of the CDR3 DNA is TGTGCCAGCGGAGACACCTATGAACAGTAC.

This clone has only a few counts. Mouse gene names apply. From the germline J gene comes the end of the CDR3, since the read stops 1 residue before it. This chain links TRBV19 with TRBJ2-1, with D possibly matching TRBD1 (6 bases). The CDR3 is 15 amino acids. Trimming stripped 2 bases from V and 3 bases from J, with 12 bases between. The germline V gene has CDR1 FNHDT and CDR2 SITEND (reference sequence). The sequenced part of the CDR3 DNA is TGTGCCAGCAGTATTGGGGACAAAATCTATGCTGAGCAGTTC. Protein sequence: CASSIGDKIYAEQF. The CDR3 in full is CASSIGDKIYAEQFF.

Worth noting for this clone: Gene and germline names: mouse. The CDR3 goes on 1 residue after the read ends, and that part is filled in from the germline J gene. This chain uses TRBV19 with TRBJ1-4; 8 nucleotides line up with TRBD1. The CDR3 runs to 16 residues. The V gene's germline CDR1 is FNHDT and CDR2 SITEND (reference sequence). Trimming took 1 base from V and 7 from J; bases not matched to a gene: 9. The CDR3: CASSISRGRRGERLFF. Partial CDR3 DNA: TGTGCCAGCAGTATAAGCAGGGGGCGCAGGGGCGAAAGATTATTT.

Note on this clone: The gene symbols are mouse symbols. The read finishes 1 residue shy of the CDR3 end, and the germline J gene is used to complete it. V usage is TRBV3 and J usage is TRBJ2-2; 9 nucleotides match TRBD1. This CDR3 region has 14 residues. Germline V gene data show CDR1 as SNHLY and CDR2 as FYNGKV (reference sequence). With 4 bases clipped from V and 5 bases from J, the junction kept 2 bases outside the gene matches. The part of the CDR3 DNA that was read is TGTGCCAGCAGCTCCGGGACAGGGACCGGGCAGCTCTAC. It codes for CASSSGTGTGQLY. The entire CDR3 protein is CASSSGTGTGQLYF.

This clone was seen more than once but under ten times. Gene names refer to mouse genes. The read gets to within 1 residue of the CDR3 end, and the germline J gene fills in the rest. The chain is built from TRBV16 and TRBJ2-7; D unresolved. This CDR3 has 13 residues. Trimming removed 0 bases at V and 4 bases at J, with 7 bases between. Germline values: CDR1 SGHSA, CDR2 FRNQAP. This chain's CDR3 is CASSLEYSYEQYF. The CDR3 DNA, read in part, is TGTGCAAGCAGCTTAGAGTACAGTTATGAACAGTAC.

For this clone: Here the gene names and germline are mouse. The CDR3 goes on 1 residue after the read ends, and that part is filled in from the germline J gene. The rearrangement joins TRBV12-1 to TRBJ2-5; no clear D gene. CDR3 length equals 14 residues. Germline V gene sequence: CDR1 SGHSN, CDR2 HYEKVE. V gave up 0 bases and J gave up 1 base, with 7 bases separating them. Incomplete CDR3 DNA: TGTGCCAGCTCTCTCGACGGGGACCAAGACACCCAGTAC. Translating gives CASSLDGDQDTQY. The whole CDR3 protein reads CASSLDGDQDTQYF.

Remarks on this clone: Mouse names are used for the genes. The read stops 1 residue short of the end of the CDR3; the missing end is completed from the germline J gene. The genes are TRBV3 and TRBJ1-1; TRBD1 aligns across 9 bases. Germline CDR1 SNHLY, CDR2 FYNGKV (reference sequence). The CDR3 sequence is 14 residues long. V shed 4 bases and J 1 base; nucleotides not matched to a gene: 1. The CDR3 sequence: CASSSDRGNTEVFF. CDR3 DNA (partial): TGTGCCAGCAGCTCGGACAGGGGAAACACAGAAGTCTTC.

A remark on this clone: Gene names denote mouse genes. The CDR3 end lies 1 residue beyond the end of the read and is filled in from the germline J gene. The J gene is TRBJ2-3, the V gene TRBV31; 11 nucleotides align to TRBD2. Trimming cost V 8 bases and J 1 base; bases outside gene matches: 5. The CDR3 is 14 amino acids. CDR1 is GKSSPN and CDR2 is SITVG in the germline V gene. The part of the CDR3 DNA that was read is TGTGCCCAAACTGGGGGGGCGCGTGCAGAAACGCTGTAT. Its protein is CAQTGGARAETLY. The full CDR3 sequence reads CAQTGGARAETLYF.